These T cell receptor beta chains were read from a single sample in a study of T cell repertoires in cytomegalovirus infection. No antigens are known for them. TCRdb independently ran MiXCR on the reads; one entry per CDR3 protein. Of about half a million distinct CDR3 sequences in the sample, more than 30% were seen once. Source: cultured PBMCs, taken from culture after CMV antigen stimulation. The source of these receptors is a human donor in good health (CMV status not recorded). Some clones in this sample may be carry-over from other donors' samples. The CDR3 runs from the conserved cysteine through the conserved F or W. The D gene is left open where the match is weak. Part of the rows lack a size; the others show once, few, many or a class for expanded clones.

cdr3_aa	cdr3_nt	v_call	clone_size	d_call	j_call
CASSQTHRGSNEKLFF	TGCGCCAGCAGCCAAACCCACAGGGGATCTAATGAAAAACTGTTTTTT	TRBV4-1	.	TRBD1	TRBJ1-4
CASSPGDGISPNSPLHF	TGTGCCAGCAGCCCGGGCGACGGGATATCGCCTAATTCACCCCTCCACTTT	TRBV12-3/TRBV12-4	few	.	TRBJ1-6
CASSQEPSGATDTQYF	TGCGCCAGCAGCCAAGAGCCTAGCGGGGCAACAGATACGCAGTATTTT	TRBV4-3	.	TRBD2	TRBJ2-3
CASKAGGRFRSYSGAYNEQFF	TGTGCCAGTAAAGCAGGGGGAAGGTTTCGGAGTTATTCGGGAGCGTACAATGAGCAGTTCTTC	TRBV19	few	.	TRBJ2-1
CASKRRQTQETQYF	TGCGCCAGCAAACGACGACAGACCCAAGAGACCCAGTACTTC	TRBV5-1	.	.	TRBJ2-5
CASTRAGGQVISPLHF	TGTGCCAGCACCCGGGCAGGGGGCCAAGTCATTTCACCCCTCCACTTT	TRBV27	.	TRBD1	TRBJ1-6
CASSARPAGNPADTQYF	TGTGCCAGCAGCGCCCGACCAGCGGGAAACCCTGCAGATACGCAGTATTTT	TRBV7-8	few	TRBD2	TRBJ2-3
CASSIGDNSNQPQHF	TGTGCCAGTAGTATCGGAGATAATAGCAATCAGCCCCAGCATTTT	TRBV19	few	.	TRBJ1-5
CAISESKGRDSTDTQYF	TGTGCCATCAGTGAGTCGAAGGGTCGGGACTCCACAGATACGCAGTATTTT	TRBV10-3	.	.	TRBJ2-3
CSVEGARRGQYNEQFF	TGCAGCGTTGAAGGGGCGAGGAGGGGGCAGTACAATGAGCAGTTCTTC	TRBV29-1	.	.	TRBJ2-1
CAWSDGTRSSYNEQFF	TGTGCCTGGAGTGACGGGACACGCAGCTCCTACAATGAGCAGTTCTTC	TRBV30	.	.	TRBJ2-1
CASSEGSLSNQPQHF	TGTGCCAGCAGTGAAGGCAGTTTAAGCAATCAGCCCCAGCATTTT	TRBV6-1	few	.	TRBJ1-5
CASSLTLRYNQPQHF	TGTGCCAGCAGTTTAACGTTGCGTTACAATCAGCCCCAGCATTTT	TRBV28	few	.	TRBJ1-5
CASSSSAGVPQPQHF	TGTGCCAGCAGTTCGTCGGCGGGAGTTCCTCAGCCCCAGCATTTT	TRBV28	.	.	TRBJ1-5
CASSLTDTGGGNTIYF	TGTGCCAGCAGCTTAACGGACACCGGTGGGGGAAACACCATATATTTT	TRBV7-2	.	.	TRBJ1-3
CASSLAFLDEQFF	TGTGCCAGCAGCTTAGCCTTTTTGGATGAGCAGTTCTTC	TRBV7-2	many	.	TRBJ2-1
CASSLGPGGPPQHF	TGTGCCAGCAGCTTAGGCCCAGGGGGTCCGCCCCAGCATTTT	TRBV7-6	.	TRBD1	TRBJ1-5
CASSVNSGPTPDTQYF	TGTGCCAGCAGCGTCAATAGCGGCCCTACCCCAGATACGCAGTATTTT	TRBV9	.	.	TRBJ2-3
CASSQRTSGRLSASTDTQYF	TGTGCCAGCAGCCAGAGGACTAGCGGGAGGCTCAGTGCTAGCACAGATACGCAGTATTTT	TRBV4-2	few	TRBD2	TRBJ2-3
CASAETQYF	TGTGCCAGCGCGGAGACCCAGTACTTC	TRBV2	few	.	TRBJ2-5
CASMSPGGTHEQYF	TGTGCCAGCATGTCCCCGGGGGGGACCCACGAGCAGTACTTC	TRBV6-2/TRBV6-3	.	TRBD2	TRBJ2-7
CASSLKRGISSYEQYF	TGTGCCAGCAGCCTTAAACGGGGTATAAGCTCCTACGAGCAGTACTTC	TRBV28	few	.	TRBJ2-7
CASSQDPYSGRTYNEQFF	TGCGCCAGCAGCCAAGATCCCTACAGCGGGAGGACATACAATGAGCAGTTCTTC	TRBV4-1	.	TRBD2	TRBJ2-1
CSARGAALPTDTQYF	TGCAGTGCTAGAGGAGCGGCCCTCCCCACAGATACGCAGTATTTT	TRBV20-1	.	.	TRBJ2-3
CASSQDRGRQPQHF	TGCGCCAGCAGCCAGGACAGGGGAAGACAGCCCCAGCATTTT	TRBV4-1	.	TRBD1	TRBJ1-5
CSVGKGGVGELFF	TGCAGCGTTGGAAAAGGTGGAGTCGGGGAGCTGTTTTTT	TRBV29-1	few	.	TRBJ2-2
CASSGGLDSYNEQFF	TGTGCCAGCAGCGGAGGACTAGACTCCTACAATGAGCAGTTCTTC	TRBV9	.	TRBD2	TRBJ2-1
CASSQNGGGETQYF	TGTGCCAGCAGCCAGAACGGGGGCGGGGAGACCCAGTACTTC	TRBV7-2	few	.	TRBJ2-5